Below are 30 T cell receptor beta chains sequenced from a single sample in a study of molecular identifiers for immune sequencing clone quantification. Each CDR3 protein gets one entry after TCRdb re-called the PCR reads with MiXCR. Of about 320,000 distinct CDR3 sequences listed, about 23% are singletons. Sequencing was performed on naive CD8+ T cells from blood, with Jurkat cell RNA spiked in. Subset indicated: FACS-sorted CD8+CD4-CCR7+CD45RA+ naive T cells. The receptors come from a human donor in good health. Some libraries in this study had Jurkat cell RNA spiked in.

The table lists this clonotype with a few counts. This sequence joins TRBV7-8 and TRBJ1-1; tentatively, D is TRBD1 (5 bases). The V end lost 5 bases, the J end lost 1 base, and 8 bases lay between the germline ends. This CDR3 is 13 amino acids long. Germline V gene lookup returns CDR1 SGHVS and CDR2 FQNEAQ. The CDR3, as DNA: TGTGCCAGCAGCACGGGACCGAACACTGAAGCTTTCTTT. This encodes CASSTGPNTEAFF.

At least ten counts were recorded for this clonotype. The CDR3 DNA sequence: TGCAGCGTTGAAGAGTTCATCTCGCTAAATACGCAGTATTTT. It translates to CSVEEFISLNTQYF. This chain uses TRBV29-1 with TRBJ2-3, with unresolved D. This CDR3 has 14 residues. The V end was cut by 0 bases, the J end by 7 bases, with 14 bases between. Germline V gene sequence: CDR1 SQVTM, CDR2 ANQGSEA.

The chain has TRBV19 and TRBJ2-1, with 8 bases lining up with TRBD2. This CDR3 comprises 14 residues. J lost 3 bases, V lost 8 bases, and 6 bases had no gene match. Germline V gene sequence: CDR1 LNHDA, CDR2 SQIVND (reference sequence). The CDR3 region has the DNA TGTGCCAGTCGAACTAGCGGATACTACAATGAGCAGTTCTTC. This codes for CASRTSGYYNEQFF.

Details on this clonotype: A much larger clone differs by one base, so this may be a read error. The V call is TRBV4-2, the J call TRBJ2-7; D is possibly TRBD1 (5 bases). Germline lookup yields CDR1 LGHNA and CDR2 YNFKEQ. The CDR3 totals 15 residues. The CDR3 DNA reads as TGTGCCAGCAGCCAAGATCAGGGCGTTTACTACGCGCAGTACTTC. It is translated as CASSQDQGVYYAQYF.

Of note for this clonotype: At one end the junction does not follow the germline gene, possibly because of a read error. V is TRBV25-1 and J is TRBJ2-3; maybe TRBD2 (5 bases). Germline CDR1 MGHDK, CDR2 SYGVNS. The CDR3 has 11 amino acids. The CDR3 loop reads CAGRGPDTQYF. CDR3 DNA sequence: TGTGCCGGCAGAGGGCCAGATACGCAGTATTTT.

The V call is TRBV4-1, the J call TRBJ1-1; 7 nucleotides match TRBD1. CDR3 length: 13 residues. Germline V gives CDR1 MGHRA, CDR2 YSYEKL. V dropped 4 bases and J dropped 11; count of bases not matched to a gene: 10. The CDR3 sequence is CASSREAGGGAFF. The CDR3 region has the DNA TGCGCCAGCAGCCGAGAAGCAGGGGGGGGTGCTTTCTTT.

This chain joins TRBV4-3 and TRBJ2-7; D call uncertain. The ends were cut back, 2 bases at V and 4 bases at J, with 15 bases in the middle. CDR3 length equals 15 residues. CDR1 and CDR2 from the germline V gene are LGHNA and YSLEER. In DNA, the CDR3 is TGCGCCAGCAGCCAACTACGGTCGGACCGTTACGAGCAGTACTTC. Translating gives CASSQLRSDRYEQYF.

Points on this clonotype: The conserved phenylalanine or tryptophan is not found at the CDR3 terminus, so this likely reflects a read error. The chain links TRBV30 to TRBJ2-1, with 10 bases identical to TRBD2. After removal of 4 bases from V and 5 bases from J, the junction contained 5 bases not matched to a gene. Germline lookup yields CDR1 GTSNPN and CDR2 SVGIG (reference sequence). The CDR3 has 14 residues. The CDR3 protein is CAWTPGLANNEQFL. The CDR3 bases are TGTGCCTGGACCCCGGGACTAGCGAACAATGAGCAGTTCCTC.

J is TRBJ2-7 and V is TRBV6-1; D not certain. V lost 6 bases to trimming and J lost 2 bases, with 11 bases between them. The CDR3 runs 13 residues. CDR1 is MNHNS, CDR2 SASEGT, per germline. CDR3 DNA sequence: TGTGCCAGCAGCGAGGACCCGGCCTACGAGCAGTACTTC. Translated, it gives CASSEDPAYEQYF.

This chain joins TRBV4-1 and TRBJ1-1; TRBD1 might be the D (6 bases). The CDR3 runs 15 residues. The germline CDR1 and CDR2 sequences are MGHRA and YSYEKL. Trimming stripped 2 bases from V and 2 bases from J, with 12 bases between. Here the CDR3 reads CASSQIRQVNTEAFF. Written as DNA, the CDR3 is TGCGCCAGCAGCCAAATAAGACAGGTAAACACTGAAGCTTTCTTT.

This clonotype was counted many times. The chain uses TRBV27 and TRBJ1-1; TRBD1 matches at 7 bases. The germline V gene encodes CDR1 MNHEY and CDR2 SMNVEV (reference sequence). The CDR3 extends over 14 amino acids. V dropped 3 bases and J dropped 2; count of bases not matched to a gene: 3. The CDR3 sequence: CASSFGGGNTEAFF. The CDR3 DNA is TGTGCCAGCAGTTTCGGAGGGGGCAACACTGAAGCTTTCTTT.

V gene TRBV5-1 combines with J gene TRBJ1-1, with no clear D. Germline V gene lookup returns CDR1 SGHRS and CDR2 YFSETQ. V gave up 4 bases and J gave up 2 bases, with 21 bases separating them. The CDR3 has 17 amino acids. The CDR3 DNA reads TGCGCCAGCAGCCCTAACCCACCCTCGTGGAGAAACACTGAAGCTTTCTTT. It encodes CASSPNPPSWRNTEAFF.

This clonotype was counted only a few times. The V gene is TRBV7-9, the J gene TRBJ2-7, with 9 bases matching TRBD1. V shed 4 bases and J 7 bases; nucleotides not matched to a gene: 8. This CDR3 has 14 residues. Germline loops: CDR1 SEHNR, CDR2 FQNEAQ (reference sequence). In DNA form, the CDR3 reads TGTGCCAGCAGCTCCGGGACAGGGAGAAGTGAGCAGTACTTC. Amino acid sequence: CASSSGTGRSEQYF. Full variable domain (outside the CDR3, taken from reference TRBV7-9 and TRBJ2-7): DTGVSQNPRHKITKRGQNVTFRCDPISEHNRLYWYRQTLGQGPEFLTYFQNEAQLEKSRLLSDRFSAERPKGSFSTLEIQRTEQGDSAMYLCASSSGTGRSEQYFGPGTRLTVT.

This clonotype has more than one count but fewer than ten. The junction shows a germline mismatch at one end, possibly a read error. The rearrangement uses TRBV29-1 and TRBJ2-7; 7 bases line up with TRBD1. Germline V gene sequence: CDR1 SQVTM, CDR2 ANQGSEA. This CDR3 region has 13 residues. CDR3 loop: CSGGTGDRYGQYF. Here the CDR3 DNA reads TGCAGCGGAGGCACAGGGGACCGCTACGGGCAGTACTTC.

This sequence joins TRBV3-1 and TRBJ1-1; possibly TRBD1 for D (5 bases). CDR1 and CDR2 from the germline V gene are LGHDT and YNNKEL (reference sequence). Trimming stripped 4 bases from V and 5 bases from J, with 20 bases between. The CDR3 is 16 residues long. The DNA for the CDR3 is TGTGCCAGCAGCCCCCCTCTTGGGCAGGGTCGGACTGAAGCTTTCTTT. Translation: CASSPPLGQGRTEAFF.

Points on this clonotype: A junction end diverges from the germline sequence, so it may reflect a read error. V gene TRBV4-3 combines with J gene TRBJ1-4, with a weak D call TRBD1 (6 bases). The CDR3 extends over 17 amino acids. In germline, CDR1 is LGHNA, CDR2 YSLEER. This CDR3 is CTSSQHRELGVNEKLFF. The CDR3 DNA is TGCACCAGCAGCCAACACAGGGAGTTAGGGGTCAATGAAAAACTGTTTTTT.

This clonotype was seen at least ten times. This sequence joins TRBV2 and TRBJ1-1; D gene unclear. CDR1 and CDR2 (germline): SNHLY, FYNNEI. This CDR3 contains 13 residues. Trimming shortened V by 7 bases and J by 1 base, and 10 bases separated the two germline ends. The CDR3 region has the DNA TGTGCCAGCACTGGGGTCCAGAACACTGAAGCTTTCTTT. It encodes CASTGVQNTEAFF.

This clonotype showed up just a few times. The chain combines TRBV6-6 with TRBJ2-1; D possibly uses TRBD1 or TRBD2 (6 bases each). V was pared by 0 bases and J by 2 bases, with 8 bases between. The germline V gene encodes CDR1 MNHNY and CDR2 SVGAGI (reference sequence). This CDR3 comprises 15 residues. The CDR3 bases are TGTGCCAGCAGTTACTCCGGGGGCGCCTACAATGAGCAGTTCTTC. Protein product: CASSYSGGAYNEQFF.

This clonotype showed up many times. This rearrangement joins TRBV6-4 to TRBJ2-7; D may be TRBD2 (6 bases). The germline gives CDR1 MRHNA, CDR2 SNTAGT. The length of the CDR3 is 15 residues. Trimming removed 5 bases at V and 6 bases at J, with 20 bases between. The CDR3 here is CASSPYWRERGEQYF. The CDR3 nucleotides are TGTGCCAGCAGTCCCTATTGGCGGGAACGTGGCGAGCAGTACTTC.

The table lists this clonotype with many counts. The V and J genes are TRBV7-9 and TRBJ1-1; D ambiguous. Germline V lookup: CDR1 SEHNR, CDR2 FQNEAQ (reference sequence). V lost 2 bases and J 7 bases, leaving 14 bases between the germline ends. CDR3 length: 14 residues. The CDR3 protein is CASSLSRGPLEAFF. DNA of the CDR3: TGTGCCAGCAGCTTATCCAGAGGGCCTCTTGAAGCTTTCTTT. The full variable domain, with the rest looked up from reference TRBV7-9 and TRBJ1-1, is DTGVSQNPRHKITKRGQNVTFRCDPISEHNRLYWYRQTLGQGPEFLTYFQNEAQLEKSRLLSDRFSAERPKGSFSTLEIQRTEQGDSAMYLCASSLSRGPLEAFFGQGTRLTVV.

This clonotype occurred many times. This chain links TRBV20-1 with TRBJ2-3, with D possibly called TRBD1 or TRBD2 (5 bases each). Germline loops: CDR1 DFQATT, CDR2 SNEGSKA (reference sequence). Trimming took 4 bases from V and 8 from J, leaving 16 bases between them. The CDR3 extends over 13 amino acids. The CDR3 region is CSAMDSPRGTQYF. The CDR3 DNA follows: TGCAGTGCTATGGACTCGCCGAGGGGTACGCAGTATTTT.

This clonotype was found a few times. The chain employs TRBV7-9 and TRBJ1-2; D not certain. The CDR3 runs 12 residues. Germline CDR1 reads SEHNR; CDR2 reads FQNEAQ (reference sequence). With 1 base removed from V and 6 bases from J, the gap between germline ends came to 6 bases. The CDR3 nucleotides read TGTGCCAGCAGCTTAGGGACTAATGGCTACACCTTC. It encodes CASSLGTNGYTF.

This clonotype has more than one count but fewer than ten. A much larger clonotype is one base distant, so this may be a read error. This is likely a read error, given that the CDR3 carries no conserved phenylalanine or tryptophan at its end. The CDR3 is CASSQDGSEAFL. CDR3 nucleotides: TGCGCCAGCAGCCAAGATGGTTCTGAAGCTTTCCTT. J is TRBJ1-1 and V is TRBV4-1; D is undetermined. This CDR3 spans 12 amino acids. The V end was cut by 0 bases, the J end by 6 bases, with 5 bases between. Per the germline V gene, CDR1 is MGHRA and CDR2 is YSYEKL.

This chain links TRBV7-9 with TRBJ1-1, with D tentatively TRBD1 (5 bases). Germline CDR1 reads SEHNR; CDR2 reads FQNEAQ (reference sequence). CDR3 length: 15 amino acids. V was pared by 4 bases and J by 5 bases, with 17 bases between. The CDR3 is CASSSPGGETTEAFF. In DNA form, the CDR3 reads TGTGCCAGCAGCTCGCCGGGGGGGGAAACGACTGAAGCTTTCTTT.

The rearrangement joins TRBV6-5 to TRBJ2-3; D possibly corresponds to TRBD2 (5 bases). Trimming took 1 base from V and 5 from J, leaving 7 bases between them. CDR3 length: 13 amino acids. Germline CDR1 MNHEY, CDR2 SVGAGI. CDR3: CASSYFREDTQYF. In DNA, the CDR3 is TGTGCCAGCAGTTACTTTCGGGAAGATACGCAGTATTTT.

The chain links TRBV4-3 to TRBJ2-3, with no clear D. The CDR3 has 18 residues. The germline V gene encodes CDR1 LGHNA and CDR2 YSLEER. V was cut by 0 bases and J by 1 base, with 17 bases left in between. Here the CDR3 reads CASSQDPGPRAGTDTQYF. CDR3 sequence (DNA): TGCGCCAGCAGCCAAGATCCCGGGCCCCGGGCGGGCACAGATACGCAGTATTTT.

This clonotype has ten or more counts. This chain links TRBV5-6 with TRBJ2-3; weak D call: TRBD2 (5 bases). The V end lost 0 bases, the J end lost 6 bases, and 11 bases lay between the germline ends. The CDR3 runs 14 residues. The germline V gene has CDR1 SGHDT and CDR2 YYEEEE. The CDR3 sequence is CASSLGGSGDTQYF. CDR3 nucleotides: TGTGCCAGCAGCTTGGGAGGATCGGGGGATACGCAGTATTTT.

This clonotype has at least ten counts. CDR3 bases: TGTGCCAGTAGTCCCGGGACCGGGCATGAAGCTTTCTTT. Encoded protein: CASSPGTGHEAFF. The gene calls are TRBV19 and TRBJ1-1; maybe TRBD1 (5 bases). The germline CDR1 and CDR2 sequences are LNHDA and SQIVND (reference sequence). The CDR3 sequence is 13 residues long. The V end was cut by 5 bases, the J end by 7 bases, with 14 bases between.

This clonotype was recorded at least ten times. The chain has TRBV18 and TRBJ1-1, with a possible D match to TRBD1 (6 bases). Germline V gene lookup returns CDR1 KGHSH and CDR2 LQKENI. CDR3 length equals 14 residues. V was shortened by 2 bases and J by 0 bases, with 7 bases between the two germline ends. CDR3 protein: CASSPTGMNTEAFF. CDR3 coding DNA: TGTGCCAGCTCACCAACAGGGATGAACACTGAAGCTTTCTTT.

This clonotype was observed once. One junction end disagrees with the germline gene, perhaps due to a read error. The rearrangement joins TRBV4-2 to TRBJ2-3; D is unresolved. Germline assignment: CDR1 LGHNA and CDR2 YNFKEQ. The CDR3 spans 11 residues. CDR3 region: CASGHTDRQYF. The CDR3 region has the DNA TGTGCCAGCGGCCACACTGATAGGCAGTATTTT.